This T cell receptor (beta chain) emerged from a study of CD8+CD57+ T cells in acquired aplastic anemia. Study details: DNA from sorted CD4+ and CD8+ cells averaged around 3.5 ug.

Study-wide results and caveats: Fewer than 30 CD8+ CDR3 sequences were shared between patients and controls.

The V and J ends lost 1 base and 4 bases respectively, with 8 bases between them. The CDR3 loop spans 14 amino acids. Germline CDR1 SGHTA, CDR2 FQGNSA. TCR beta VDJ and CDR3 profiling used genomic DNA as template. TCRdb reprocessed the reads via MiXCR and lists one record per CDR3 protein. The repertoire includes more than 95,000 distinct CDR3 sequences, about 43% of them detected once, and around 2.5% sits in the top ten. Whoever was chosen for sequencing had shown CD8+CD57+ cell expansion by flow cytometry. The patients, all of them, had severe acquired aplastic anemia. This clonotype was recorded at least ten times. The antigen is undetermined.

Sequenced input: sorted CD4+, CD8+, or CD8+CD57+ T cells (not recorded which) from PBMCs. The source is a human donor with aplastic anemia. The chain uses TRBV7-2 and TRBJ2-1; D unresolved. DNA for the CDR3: TGTGCCAGCAGCTTAGACGGAGCGTACAATGAGCAGTTCTTC. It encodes CASSLDGAYNEQFF.